This TCR beta chain was captured in a study of T-cell memory formation after mild COVID-19. Notes on the study in general: Those CD4+ clones that contracted were mainly in CM and EM (CD8+ ones in EMRA). Proof of SARS-CoV-2 specificity was absent for the second-wave clones that crested on day 37. There were some responding clones in pre-infection memory, which suggested that cross-reactive memory had joined.

Note on this clonotype: Its antigen is not identified.

From 5'RACE with constant-segment primers came TCR alpha and TCR beta cDNA libraries that carried sample barcodes and UMIs. A single record per CDR3 protein comes from TCRdb applying MiXCR to the 5' RACE reads. The repertoire holds 350,000 to 500,000 distinct CDR3 sequences, with under 20% as singletons. V shed 4 bases and J 8 bases; nucleotides not matched to a gene: 21. CDR3 length: 20 amino acids. CDR1 and CDR2 from the germline V gene are LGHNA and YSLEER. Sequencing used PBMCs or a T cell subset sorted from them (not recorded which). The receptor's source is a man younger than 35 who had mild COVID-19 (a few samples of this study predate the infection). Cell type and time point are not known. This chain joins TRBV4-3 and TRBJ1-6, with 9 positions matching TRBD1. The CDR3 DNA is TGCGCCAGCAGCCCAAGACCGACAGGGGGTCAATCAAGGGAATATTCACCCCTCCACTTT. This gives the protein CASSPRPTGGQSREYSPLHF.